These 26 T cell receptor beta chains were all obtained from the same sample, sequenced in a study of glioma-infiltrating T cells. Amplification of TCR alpha and beta CDR3 regions from RNA used iRepertoire nested multiplex PCR. TCRdb fed the multiplex PCR reads into MiXCR, producing one record per CDR3 protein. The sample lists about 180,000 distinct CDR3 sequences; around 42% were seen once. The sample comprised glioma tissue, nonneoplastic brain tissue, or PBMCs (not recorded which). Receptor source: a human donor with low-grade glioma or glioblastoma, undergoing nonglioma brain surgery, or in good health (not recorded which).

Comment on this clonotype: This sequence may be a read error, since a much larger clone differs from it by one base. V gene TRBV5-1 combines with J gene TRBJ1-5, with D maybe TRBD1 (6 bases). In germline, CDR1 is SGHRS, CDR2 YFSETQ. There are 16 residues in the CDR3. The CDR3 nucleotides read TGCGCCAGCAGCTTATCCCCCGGACAGCTCAATCAGCACCAGCATTTT. Translating it yields CASSLSPGQLNQHQHF.

This clonotype was seen a handful of times. V is TRBV7-2 and J is TRBJ2-7, with 10 bases aligning to TRBD2. CDR3 length equals 15 residues. The germline CDR1 and CDR2 sequences are SGHTA and FQGNSA. V gave up 5 bases and J gave up 2 bases; unmatched junction bases: 6. Here the CDR3 reads CASSRSGRGTYEQYF. The CDR3 DNA sequence: TGTGCCAGCAGCCGGAGCGGGAGGGGGACCTACGAGCAGTACTTC.

Turning to this clonotype: Since a much larger clone is just one base distant, this may be a read error. This CDR3 is CASSLPRASTDTQYF. The CDR3 DNA reads TGTGCCAGCAGTTTACCACGGGCTAGCACAGATACGCAGTATTTT. The V call is TRBV12-3 or TRBV12-4, the J call TRBJ2-3, with D uncertain. The CDR3 loop spans 15 amino acids. The ends were cut back, 2 bases at V and 0 bases at J, with 9 bases in the middle.

The chain uses TRBV6-2 or TRBV6-3 and TRBJ1-5; D is ambiguous. Germline V lookup: CDR1 MNHEY, CDR2 SVGEGT. The V and J ends lost 2 bases and 12 bases respectively, with 17 bases between them. The CDR3 runs 14 residues. The chain's CDR3 is CASSYGDFNKHQHF. CDR3 bases: TGTGCCAGCAGTTACGGAGATTTCAATAAGCACCAGCATTTT.

In the case of this clonotype: One junction end does not reproduce the germline sequence, and a read error may be involved. The chain uses TRBV12-3 or TRBV12-4 and TRBJ1-3, with 7 nucleotides matching TRBD1. This CDR3 is 15 amino acids long. This CDR3 is CSSRVQGERGNTIYF. For the CDR3, the DNA is TGTTCCAGCAGGGTTCAGGGGGAAAGAGGAAACACCATATATTTT.

J is TRBJ1-5 and V is TRBV28; D is ambiguous. Germline V lookup: CDR1 MDHEN, CDR2 SYDVKM. The CDR3 sequence is 19 residues long. Trimming removed 5 bases from V and 0 bases from J, with 23 bases in between. CDR3 DNA sequence: TGTGCCAGCAGTGATTTTTCGAATAGAGGGAGAAATAGCAATCAGCCCCAGCATTTT. Translating gives CASSDFSNRGRNSNQPQHF.

With regard to this clonotype: One base away lies a much larger clone, so this may be a sequencing read error. The chain combines TRBV5-4 with TRBJ2-1; TRBD2 matches 12 bases. Germline CDR1 SGHNT, CDR2 YYREEE (reference sequence). The ends lost 6 bases at V and 1 base at J; junction bases unmatched: 8. This CDR3 spans 17 amino acids. CDR3 in amino acids: CASMRTSGARSYNEQFF. The CDR3 coding sequence is TGTGCCAGCATGCGGACTAGCGGGGCCAGATCCTACAATGAGCAGTTCTTC.

The rearrangement uses TRBV18 and TRBJ2-3; D unclear. V was cut by 1 base and J by 2 bases, with 16 bases left in between. The CDR3 consists of 17 residues. From germline, CDR1 is KGHSH and CDR2 LQKENI. The CDR3 nucleotides read TGTGCCAGCTCACCACTCTCGAGCGCGAGAAACACAGATACGCAGTATTTT. Residues: CASSPLSSARNTDTQYF.

As to this clonotype: A much bigger clone sits one base away, suggesting this may be a read error. The rearrangement links TRBV3-1 to TRBJ2-5; 7 positions match TRBD1. Germline assignment: CDR1 LGHDT and CDR2 YNNKEL (reference sequence). The CDR3 has 13 residues. This CDR3 reads CASRQDRAQTQYF. The CDR3 coding sequence is TGTGCCAGCAGGCAAGACAGGGCCCAGACCCAGTACTTC.

With respect to this clonotype: The germline gene is not matched at one end of the junction; a read error may be the cause. The chain carries TRBV20-1 and TRBJ2-1; weak D call: TRBD2 (6 bases). The length of the CDR3 is 14 residues. In germline, CDR1 is DFQATT, CDR2 SNEGSKA (reference sequence). CDR3 in DNA: TGCAGTGCTAGGGGTAGCGGCTCCCCCAATGGGCAGTTCTTC. Translation gives CSARGSGSPNGQFF.

About this clonotype: This is likely a read error, given that the CDR3 carries no conserved phenylalanine or tryptophan at its end. The rearrangement uses TRBV5-1 and TRBJ2-7; D gene ambiguous. In germline, CDR1 is SGHRS, CDR2 YFSETQ. This CDR3 spans 14 amino acids. The germline V and J ends were trimmed by 0 bases and 2 bases, with 9 bases remaining between them. CDR3 sequence: CASSLGIGPYEQYL. CDR3 nucleotides: TGCGCCAGCAGCTTGGGTATAGGGCCCTACGAGCAGTACCTC.

To note about this clonotype: This may stem from a read error, because a much larger clone lies one nucleotide away. The chain has TRBV2 and TRBJ1-5; D gene unclear. The CDR3 is made up of 13 amino acids. The germline CDR1 and CDR2 sequences are SNHLY and FYNNEI. The CDR3 here is CASRTQVNHPQHF. CDR3 bases: TGTGCCAGCCGGACCCAAGTTAATCATCCCCAGCATTTT.

This clonotype was recorded only once. A much larger clone lies a single base off, so this may be a read error. CDR3 DNA sequence: TGCGCCAGCAGCCACCCCTTGAACACCGGGGAGCTGTTTTTT. Protein sequence: CASSHPLNTGELFF. The chain employs TRBV4-1 and TRBJ2-2; no firm D call. The CDR3 has 14 amino acids. V was pared by 3 bases and J by 1 base, with 6 bases between. Per germline, CDR1 MGHRA and CDR2 YSYEKL.

On this clonotype: This could be a read error, since a much larger clone is one nucleotide away. The J gene is TRBJ2-1, the V gene TRBV6-1; D is perhaps TRBD1 (6 bases). CDR3 length: 16 residues. V was shortened by 6 bases and J by 7 bases, with 22 bases between the two germline ends. Germline V gene data show CDR1 as MNHNS and CDR2 as SASEGT. The CDR3 DNA reads TGTGCCAGCAGCCGCCCCCCGGGACACTTGACGAATGAGCAGTTCTTC. Its translation: CASSRPPGHLTNEQFF.

Notes on this clonotype: A much bigger clone sits one base away, suggesting this may be a read error. The chain carries TRBV19 and TRBJ1-1; a weak D match, TRBD1 (5 bases). V dropped 6 bases and J dropped 5 bases, with 13 bases sitting between them. CDR3 length: 13 residues. Germline V gene sequence: CDR1 LNHDA, CDR2 SQIVND (reference sequence). The CDR3, as DNA: TGTGCCAGTAGAGCAGGGCTTGGGACTGAAGCTTTCTTT. Amino acids: CASRAGLGTEAFF.

A few counts support this clonotype. The chain combines TRBV2 with TRBJ1-5; tentative D call: TRBD1 (5 bases). This CDR3 is 16 amino acids long. Germline values: CDR1 SNHLY, CDR2 FYNNEI. V was pared by 0 bases and J by 6 bases, with 15 bases between. CDR3 loop: CASSEAGGNSGQPQHF. The CDR3 nucleotides are TGTGCCAGCAGTGAAGCGGGGGGAAACTCAGGTCAGCCCCAGCATTTT.

This clonotype was picked up many times. The chain uses TRBV25-1 and TRBJ2-1, with 7 bases lining up with TRBD1. This CDR3 has 13 amino acids. J gave up 5 bases and V 6 bases, and 4 bases lay outside the gene matches. Germline V gene lookup returns CDR1 MGHDK and CDR2 SYGVNS. The CDR3 DNA follows: TGTGCCAGCAGGGGACAGCTCAACAATGAGCAGTTCTTC. As protein: CASRGQLNNEQFF.

With regard to this clonotype: This sequence may be a read error, since a much larger clone differs from it by one base. The genes are TRBV20-1 and TRBJ2-7; the D is unclear. Germline CDR1 and CDR2: DFQATT and SNEGSKA (reference sequence). Trimming took off 5 bases at V and 1 base at J, with 9 bases between the two ends. This CDR3 is 12 amino acids long. The DNA for the CDR3 is TGCAGTGCTTGGAAGAATTCCTACGAGCAGTACTTC. Its translation: CSAWKNSYEQYF.

Worth noting for this clonotype: One end of the junction varies from germline; a read error may be responsible. The chain employs TRBV20-1 and TRBJ2-4, with TRBD2 identical over 8 bases. From germline, CDR1 is DFQATT and CDR2 SNEGSKA (reference sequence). The CDR3 is 16 residues long. In DNA, the CDR3 is TGCGGTGCTAGCGAACTAGCGGCCAGCTCCTACAATGAGCAGTACTTC. This gives the protein CGASELAASSYNEQYF.

The count of this clonotype is one. A much larger clone lies one base from this, so it may be a read error. The chain joins TRBV19 to TRBJ1-1; D not resolved. This CDR3 is 12 amino acids long. Germline loops: CDR1 LNHDA, CDR2 SQIVND (reference sequence). CDR3 in DNA: TGTGCCAGTCGTATAGGGATCTCTGAAGCTTTCTTT. Protein product: CASRIGISEAFF.

Concerning this clonotype itself: Compared with germline, one end of the junction differs, possibly owing to a read error. The rearrangement uses TRBV28 and TRBJ1-1; D is undetermined. Germline V gene sequence: CDR1 MDHEN, CDR2 SYDVKM. The CDR3 contains 14 residues. Here the CDR3 reads CASSFSGYLSEASF. Written as DNA, the CDR3 is TGTGCCAGCAGTTTTTCCGGTTATCTCTCAGAAGCTTCCTTT. The variable domain in full, completed from reference TRBV28 and TRBJ1-1, reads DVKVTQSSRYLVKRTGEKVFLECVQDMDHENMFWYRQDPGLGLRLIYFSYDVKMKEKGDIPEGYSVSREKKERFSLILESASTNQTSMYLCASSFSGYLSEASFGQGTRLTVV.

This clonotype was counted between two and nine times. This rearrangement joins TRBV18 to TRBJ2-3, with TRBD2 as a possible D gene (6 bases). With 2 bases removed from V and 3 bases from J, the gap between germline ends came to 12 bases. CDR1 is KGHSH, CDR2 LQKENI, per germline. This CDR3 contains 15 residues. As DNA, the CDR3 is TGTGCCAGCTCACCAGGGCTAGCGCCGACAGATACGCAGTATTTT. It is translated as CASSPGLAPTDTQYF. Supplemented by reference TRBV18 and TRBJ2-3, the full variable domain reads NAGVMQNPRHLVRRRGQEARLRCSPMKGHSHVYWYRQLPEEGLKFMVYLQKENIIDESGMPKERFSAEFPKEGPSILRIQQVVRGDSAAYFCASSPGLAPTDTQYFGPGTRLTVL.

This clonotype was recorded a few times. This chain links TRBV12-3 or TRBV12-4 with TRBJ2-1, with a tentative D call TRBD2 (6 bases). This CDR3 comprises 14 residues. The V gene lost 5 bases and the J gene lost 8 bases, with 16 bases spanning the gap. CDR3: CASSEHTSSDEQFF. For the CDR3, the DNA is TGTGCCAGCAGTGAACATACTAGCAGTGATGAGCAGTTCTTC.

This clonotype occurred many times. At one boundary the junction diverges from the germline segment, which might be a read error. V usage is TRBV28 and J usage is TRBJ2-7, with 14 bases aligning to TRBD2. CDR3 length: 13 amino acids. Germline loops: CDR1 MDHEN, CDR2 SYDVKM. For the CDR3, the DNA is TGTGCCAGCAGTTTGGGGACTAGCGGGAGCGCGGACTTC. Protein sequence: CASSLGTSGSADF.

This clonotype was seen repeatedly, ten times or more. This chain uses TRBV2 with TRBJ2-1; TRBD1 aligns across 8 bases. Losses at the gene ends were 8 bases for V and 0 bases for J; bases not matched to a gene: 6. The germline V gene encodes CDR1 SNHLY and CDR2 FYNNEI. The CDR3 has 15 amino acids. The CDR3 spells CASGPTGGSYNEQFF. CDR3 DNA sequence: TGTGCCAGCGGTCCTACAGGGGGCTCCTACAATGAGCAGTTCTTC. The variable domain in full, with the rest retrieved from reference TRBV2 and TRBJ2-1, is EPEVTQTPSHQVTQMGQEVILRCVPISNHLYFYWYRQILGQKVEFLVSFYNNEISEKSEIFDDQFSVERPDGSNFTLKIRSTKLEDSAMYFCASGPTGGSYNEQFFGPGTRLTVL.

The table lists this clonotype with a few counts. The chain joins TRBV29-1 to TRBJ2-7, with TRBD1 matching over 7 bases. This CDR3 spans 13 amino acids. Trimming at V came to 4 bases and at J to 3 bases, leaving 6 bases not matched to a gene. The germline CDR1 and CDR2 sequences are SQVTM and ANQGSEA. CDR3 in DNA: TGCAGCGTTGTGGGCCAGGGGGTCTACGAGCAGTACTTC. Translating it yields CSVVGQGVYEQYF.